The 25 T cell receptor beta chains reported below all come from one sample, sequenced in a study of OX40 agonist ivuxolimab in advanced cancers. This table comes from immunoSEQ multiplex PCR, and its TCRdb copy is limited to in-frame clones, with some not included. This sample has roughly 60,000 clones; about 88% occur once, and the top ten carry 3%. Source: CD4+ or CD8+ T cells sorted from blood, taken in a trial of the OX40 agonist ivuxolimab. The receptors shown here come from an adult with an advanced solid tumor such as melanoma, head and neck, liver or kidney cancer.

V usage is TRBV29-1 and J usage is TRBJ2-7; TRBD2 matches 14 bases. The junction had 10 bases not matched to a gene; V was cut back by 3 bases and J by 6 bases. The CDR3 sequence is 16 residues long. Germline assignment: CDR1 SQVTM and CDR2 ANQGSEA. CDR3 loop: CSVDVGLAGVLSEQYF. CDR3 bases: TGCAGCGTTGATGTGGGACTAGCGGGAGTTTTGTCCGAGCAGTACTTC.

The V gene is TRBV23-1, the J gene TRBJ2-5; 8 nucleotides agree with TRBD2. TRBV23-1 is known as an ORF, though its function is uncertain. The V and J ends lost 0 bases and 4 bases, in that order; junction bases with no gene match: 13. This CDR3 has 18 residues. CDR3 protein: CASSQSGKRELPGETQYF. CDR3 bases: TGCGCCAGCAGTCAATCGGGAAAGCGGGAGCTCCCGGGAGAGACCCAGTACTTC.

This clone showed up just once. The gene calls are TRBV5-1 and TRBJ2-3; 7 bases are a match to TRBD2. V dropped 0 bases and J dropped 5; count of bases not matched to a gene: 6. Germline V CDR1 and CDR2: SGHRS, YFSETQ. This CDR3 contains 15 residues. The DNA of the CDR3 is TGCGCCAGCAGCTTGGCCCGCGGGAGCGTAGATACGCAGTATTTT. Residues: CASSLARGSVDTQYF.

This clone appeared once. This chain joins TRBV4-2 and TRBJ2-3; 9 bases fit TRBD1. V shed 6 bases, J shed 5 bases, and the junction held 6 bases outside the gene matches. The V gene's germline CDR1 is LGHNA and CDR2 YNFKEQ. The CDR3 totals 14 residues. The CDR3 region is CASRRDRVGDTQYF. The CDR3 bases are TGTGCCAGCAGGCGGGACAGGGTCGGAGATACGCAGTATTTT.

The V gene is TRBV10-2, the J gene TRBJ2-5; TRBD2 agrees at 8 bases. Germline CDR1 is WSHSY and CDR2 is SAAADI. The length of the CDR3 is 14 residues. The trim removed 5 bases at V and 7 bases at J, leaving 9 bases unmatched. In DNA, the CDR3 is TGCGCCAGCAGTTTCCGGCGGGAGGACGGGACCCAGTACTTC. It is translated as CASSFRREDGTQYF.

The chain links TRBV14 to TRBJ1-6; 7 nucleotides match TRBD1. There are 13 residues in the CDR3. Trimming cost V 6 bases and J 9 bases; bases outside gene matches: 5. Per the germline V gene, CDR1 is SGHDN and CDR2 is FVKESK. CDR3 DNA: TGTGCCAGCAGACAGGGGCGGAGTTCACCCCTCCACTTT. Residues: CASRQGRSSPLHF.

The chain joins TRBV19 to TRBJ1-3; the D is unclear. The V end was cut by 4 bases, the J end by 0 bases, with 13 bases between. Germline values: CDR1 LNHDA, CDR2 SQIVND (reference sequence). The length of the CDR3 is 16 residues. DNA of the CDR3: TGTGCCAGTAGTAATTCCCGGAGGGCCTCTGGAAACACCATATATTTT. The encoded protein is CASSNSRRASGNTIYF.

The rearrangement uses TRBV5-1 and TRBJ2-5; D gene ambiguous. The CDR3 is made up of 12 amino acids. The germline V gene encodes CDR1 SGHRS and CDR2 YFSETQ. V was pared by 1 base and J by 2 bases, with 3 bases between. Here the CDR3 reads CASSLSQETQYF. CDR3 DNA sequence: TGCGCCAGCAGCTTGAGTCAAGAGACCCAGTACTTC. The whole variable domain, remainder taken from reference TRBV5-1 and TRBJ2-5, is KAGVTQTPRYLIKTRGQQVTLSCSPISGHRSVSWYQQTPGQGLQFLFEYFSETQRNKGNFPGRFSGRQFSNSRSEMNVSTLELGDSALYLCASSLSQETQYFGPGTRLLVL.

J is TRBJ2-2 and V is TRBV28; weak D call: TRBD1 (6 bases). The germline V gene has CDR1 MDHEN and CDR2 SYDVKM. V shed 6 bases and J shed 6 bases, with 20 bases lying between them. This CDR3 spans 16 amino acids. CDR3 nucleotide sequence: TGTGCCAGCAGGCCGGTTATCACAGGGTCGTCCGGGGAGCTGTTTTTT. Encoded protein: CASRPVITGSSGELFF. The full variable domain, rest sourced from reference TRBV28 and TRBJ2-2, is DVKVTQSSRYLVKRTGEKVFLECVQDMDHENMFWYRQDPGLGLRLIYFSYDVKMKEKGDIPEGYSVSREKKERFSLILESASTNQTSMYLCASRPVITGSSGELFFGEGSRLTVL.

The chain recombines TRBV18 with TRBJ1-2, with TRBD1 matching over 8 bases. This CDR3 is built from 15 residues. The germline V gene has CDR1 KGHSH and CDR2 LQKENI. V was pared by 0 bases and J by 0 bases, with 0 bases of the junction left unmatched. The CDR3 DNA sequence: TGTGCCAGCTCACCACCGGGACAGGCTAACTATGGCTACACCTTC. This encodes CASSPPGQANYGYTF.

V and J are TRBV7-2 and TRBJ1-5; tentatively, D is TRBD1 (6 bases). CDR1 is SGHTA, CDR2 FQGNSA, per germline. This CDR3 has 14 amino acids. The V end was cut by 4 bases, the J end by 4 bases, with 11 bases between. CDR3 residues: CASSSQGSNQPQHF. CDR3 DNA: TGTGCCAGCAGCTCACAGGGTTCTAATCAGCCCCAGCATTTT.

The J gene is TRBJ2-1, the V gene TRBV7-3, with 7 positions matching TRBD1. Trimming cost V 4 bases and J 5 bases; bases outside gene matches: 5. Germline V gene lookup returns CDR1 SGHTA and CDR2 FQGTGA. The CDR3 spans 14 residues. CDR3 bases: TGTGCCAGCAGCTCCGACAGGGTTAACAATGAGCAGTTCTTC. Translating it yields CASSSDRVNNEQFF.

This clone was found a few times. At the DNA level, this CDR3 is encoded by other sequences in the same sample as well. The chain links TRBV9 to TRBJ2-2; the D is unclear. Germline CDR1 reads SGDLS; CDR2 reads YYNGEE. CDR3 length equals 15 residues. Between the trimmed V and J ends, which lost 3 bases and 5 bases, there was a span of 14 bases. Here the CDR3 DNA reads TGTGCCAGCAGCGGTGTCGCCGGGCGAACCGGGGAGCTGTTTTTT. Translation gives CASSGVAGRTGELFF.

DNA of the CDR3: TGCAGCGTTCAACCGGACAGTAACTATGGCTACACCTTC. As protein: CSVQPDSNYGYTF. The chain combines TRBV29-1 with TRBJ1-2; maybe TRBD1 (6 bases). CDR3 length equals 13 residues. Trimming took off 5 bases at V and 1 base at J, with 11 bases between the two ends. Germline-derived CDR1 and CDR2 are SQVTM and ANQGSEA. Based on the CDR3 plus reference TRBV29-1 and TRBJ1-2, the full variable domain is SAVISQKPSRDICQRGTSLTIQCQVDSQVTMMFWYRQQPGQSLTLIATANQGSEATYESGFVIDKFPISRPNLTFSTLTVSNMSPEDSSIYLCSVQPDSNYGYTFGSGTRLTVV.

Points on this clone: This CDR3 is also generated by other DNA sequences in the sample. The chain links TRBV28 to TRBJ1-3; unclear D gene. Trimming shortened V by 7 bases and J by 0 bases, and 13 bases separated the two germline ends. Germline CDR1 reads MDHEN; CDR2 reads SYDVKM. The CDR3 loop spans 15 amino acids. CDR3 protein: CASTPGGPSGNTIYF. The CDR3, as DNA: TGTGCCAGCACCCCCGGAGGCCCCTCTGGAAACACCATATATTTT.

The chain uses TRBV4-1 and TRBJ2-7; 7 bases line up with TRBD2. In germline, CDR1 is MGHRA, CDR2 YSYEKL. The CDR3 is 16 residues long. With 5 bases clipped from V and 1 base from J, the junction kept 11 bases outside the gene matches. Written as DNA, the CDR3 is TGCGCCAGCAGCTCCTTATGGGCGGGAGAATCCTACGAGCAGTACTTC. It encodes CASSSLWAGESYEQYF.

The sample holds one count of this clone. This rearrangement joins TRBV7-2 to TRBJ2-5; D unresolved. Germline V gene data show CDR1 as SGHTA and CDR2 as FQGNSA. This CDR3 contains 15 residues. The V gene lost 1 base and the J gene lost 5 bases, with 14 bases spanning the gap. The CDR3 nucleotides read TGTGCCAGCAGCTTAGAAAGGGTCCCCCTGGAGACCCAGTACTTC. It yields the protein CASSLERVPLETQYF.

J is TRBJ1-5 and V is TRBV5-6; 9 nucleotides line up with TRBD1. Germline V CDR1 and CDR2: SGHDT, YYEEEE. The ends lost 2 bases at V and 4 bases at J; junction bases unmatched: 7. The CDR3 runs 16 residues. CDR3 in DNA: TGTGCCAGCAGCTTTTCCGGGACAGGGCTGAATCAGCCCCAGCATTTT. Its protein is CASSFSGTGLNQPQHF.

The rearrangement links TRBV4-1 to TRBJ2-3; 12 bases are shared with TRBD2. The ends lost 1 base at V and 5 bases at J; junction bases unmatched: 13. The germline V gene encodes CDR1 MGHRA and CDR2 YSYEKL. The length of the CDR3 is 19 residues. CDR3: CASSQAGLAGYSVEDTQYF. CDR3 in DNA: TGCGCCAGCAGCCAAGCCGGACTAGCGGGGTATTCCGTCGAAGATACGCAGTATTTT.

The V and J genes are TRBV30 and TRBJ2-7, with D perhaps assigned TRBD1 or TRBD2 (5 bases each). V gave up 7 bases and J gave up 0 bases, with 16 bases separating them. Germline V gene data show CDR1 as GTSNPN and CDR2 as SVGIG (reference sequence). The CDR3 runs to 14 residues. This CDR3 reads CALLRDPSSYEQYF. The DNA of the CDR3 is TGTGCCTTACTCCGGGACCCGAGCTCCTACGAGCAGTACTTC.

The chain couples TRBV19 to TRBJ2-3; D ambiguous. V was clipped by 2 bases and J by 5 bases, with 8 bases between them. Germline V lookup: CDR1 LNHDA, CDR2 SQIVND (reference sequence). The CDR3 extends over 13 amino acids. This CDR3 is CASSIKGLDTQYF. Here the CDR3 DNA reads TGTGCCAGTAGTATAAAGGGATTAGATACGCAGTATTTT. Full variable domain (remainder filled in from reference TRBV19 and TRBJ2-3): DGGITQSPKYLFRKEGQNVTLSCEQNLNHDAMYWYRQDPGQGLRLIYYSQIVNDFQKGDIAEGYSVSREKKESFPLTVTSAQKNPTAFYLCASSIKGLDTQYFGPGTRLTVL.

The chain carries TRBV27 and TRBJ2-3; TRBD1 aligns across 8 bases. V lost 6 bases to trimming and J lost 2 bases; unmatched junction nucleotides: 1. CDR1 and CDR2 from the germline V gene are MNHEY and SMNVEV (reference sequence). This CDR3 contains 13 residues. The chain's CDR3 is CASRTGATDTQYF. CDR3 in DNA: TGTGCCAGCAGGACAGGGGCCACAGATACGCAGTATTTT.

This clone has just a few counts. J is TRBJ2-1 and V is TRBV7-3; D is unresolved. Trimming took off 5 bases at V and 0 bases at J, with 14 bases between the two ends. The germline V gene encodes CDR1 SGHTA and CDR2 FQGTGA. This CDR3 spans 16 amino acids. The CDR3 sequence: CASSPDSESSYNEQFF. The DNA for the CDR3 is TGTGCCAGCAGCCCCGACTCGGAAAGCTCCTACAATGAGCAGTTCTTC.

This clone has just one count. The chain recombines TRBV5-1 with TRBJ2-7; D is uncertain. Trimming removed 4 bases at V and 7 bases at J, with 21 bases between. This CDR3 is 15 amino acids long. CDR1 is SGHRS, CDR2 YFSETQ, per germline. CDR3 DNA sequence: TGCGCCAGCAGCGAATCAACGGGCAGCCAGAGGGAGCAGTACTTC. Translated: CASSESTGSQREQYF.

A few counts support this clone. The J gene is TRBJ1-1, the V gene TRBV19, with D hard to call. CDR1 is LNHDA and CDR2 is SQIVND in the germline V gene (reference sequence). V lost 2 bases, J lost 4 bases, and 11 bases lay in between. The CDR3 consists of 14 residues. CDR3 residues: CASSISGIVTEAFF. CDR3 DNA sequence: TGTGCCAGTAGTATATCGGGCATAGTCACTGAAGCTTTCTTT.